These 8 T cell receptor beta chains were all obtained from the same sample, sequenced in a study of T cell responses to AZD1222 COVID-19 vaccine. The table came from immunoSEQ multiplex PCR; TCRdb's copy has only in-frame clones and leaves some out. Of 110,000 or so clones listed, roughly 88% are singletons. The input for sequencing was peripheral blood, taken on day 0 of AZD1222 vaccination. The receptors stem from an adult in good health.

The gene calls are TRBV2 and TRBJ1-2; a weak D match, TRBD1 (6 bases). V dropped 5 bases and J dropped 7 bases, with 14 bases sitting between them. Germline V gene lookup returns CDR1 SNHLY and CDR2 FYNNEI. This CDR3 spans 13 amino acids. The CDR3 DNA sequence: TGTGCCAGCAGTAGAACGGGGGGCAGTGGCTACACCTTC. Amino acids: CASSRTGGSGYTF.

The DNA of the CDR3 is TGTGCCAGCAGCCTCTCTGCGGGACAGGGCATGAACACTGAAGCTTTCTTT. Its translation: CASSLSAGQGMNTEAFF. The chain carries TRBV4-2 and TRBJ1-1; 9 bases align to TRBD1. V shed 4 bases, J shed 0 bases, and the junction held 9 bases outside the gene matches. Germline CDR1 reads LGHNA; CDR2 reads YNFKEQ. This CDR3 spans 17 amino acids.

The chain employs TRBV7-2 and TRBJ2-2, with TRBD1 as a possible D gene (5 bases). The ends were cut back, 6 bases at V and 6 bases at J, with 14 bases in the middle. From germline, CDR1 is SGHTA and CDR2 FQGNSA. This CDR3 spans 14 amino acids. In DNA, the CDR3 is TGTGCCAGCAGGCATGACAGATCAGCCGGGGAGCTGTTTTTT. It translates to CASRHDRSAGELFF.

The DNA for the CDR3 is TGCGCCAGCAGCTTGGGGGGGACAGGGGTTGGTCAGCCCCAGCATTTT. Translation: CASSLGGTGVGQPQHF. This chain joins TRBV5-1 and TRBJ1-5, with TRBD1 identical over 10 bases. J lost 6 bases, V lost 0 bases, and 6 bases had no gene match. The germline gives CDR1 SGHRS, CDR2 YFSETQ. This CDR3 comprises 16 residues.

The V call is TRBV5-5, the J call TRBJ1-1; 7 nucleotides align to TRBD1. This CDR3 region has 16 residues. CDR1 SGHKS and CDR2 YYEKEE come from the germline V gene (reference sequence). V lost 4 bases, J lost 0 bases, and 9 bases stayed unmatched. CDR3 region: CASSPELTGLNTEAFF. The CDR3 bases are TGTGCCAGCAGCCCTGAACTGACAGGGTTGAACACTGAAGCTTTCTTT.

The gene calls are TRBV27 and TRBJ2-6; D remains unclear. The CDR3 sequence is 15 residues long. Germline loops: CDR1 MNHEY, CDR2 SMNVEV (reference sequence). Trimming removed 2 bases from V and 0 bases from J, with 5 bases in between. In DNA, the CDR3 is TGTGCCAGCAGTTTAAGTTTCTCTGGGGCCAACGTCCTGACTTTC. This encodes CASSLSFSGANVLTF.

V usage is TRBV9 and J usage is TRBJ2-3; TRBD2 matches 8 bases. The CDR3 runs to 14 residues. V gave up 4 bases and J gave up 2 bases; unmatched junction bases: 3. Per the germline V gene, CDR1 is SGDLS and CDR2 is YYNGEE. Here the CDR3 DNA reads TGTGCCAGCAGCACTAGCGGCGACACAGATACGCAGTATTTT. Residues: CASSTSGDTDTQYF.

This rearrangement joins TRBV19 to TRBJ2-2; maybe TRBD2 (5 bases). The V gene lost 4 bases and the J gene lost 1 base, with 13 bases spanning the gap. Looked up from germline, CDR1 is LNHDA and CDR2 is SQIVND (reference sequence). The CDR3 sequence is 16 residues long. The CDR3 sequence is CASSKDYNLNTGELFF. Here the CDR3 DNA reads TGTGCCAGTAGTAAAGACTACAATCTGAACACCGGGGAGCTGTTTTTT.